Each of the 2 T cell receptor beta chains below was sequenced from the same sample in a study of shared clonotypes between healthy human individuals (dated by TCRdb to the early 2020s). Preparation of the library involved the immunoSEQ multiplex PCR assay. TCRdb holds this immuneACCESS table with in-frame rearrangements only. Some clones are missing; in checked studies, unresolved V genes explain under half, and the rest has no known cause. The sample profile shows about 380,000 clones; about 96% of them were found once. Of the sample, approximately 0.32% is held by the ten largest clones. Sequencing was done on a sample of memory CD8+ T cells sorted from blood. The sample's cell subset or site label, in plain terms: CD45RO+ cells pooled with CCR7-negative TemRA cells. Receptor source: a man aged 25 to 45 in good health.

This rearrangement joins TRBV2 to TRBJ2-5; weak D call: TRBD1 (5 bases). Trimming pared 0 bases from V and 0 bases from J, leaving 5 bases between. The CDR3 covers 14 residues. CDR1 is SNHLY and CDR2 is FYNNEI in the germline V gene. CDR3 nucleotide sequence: TGTGCCAGCAGTGAAGCGGGGCACCAAGAGACCCAGTACTTC. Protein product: CASSEAGHQETQYF.

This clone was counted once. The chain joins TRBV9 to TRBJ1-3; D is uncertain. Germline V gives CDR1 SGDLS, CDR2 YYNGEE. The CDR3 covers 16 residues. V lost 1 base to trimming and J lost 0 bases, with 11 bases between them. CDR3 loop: CASSVTDGFSGNTIYF. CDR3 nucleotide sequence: TGTGCCAGCAGCGTAACCGACGGGTTCTCTGGAAACACCATATATTTT.